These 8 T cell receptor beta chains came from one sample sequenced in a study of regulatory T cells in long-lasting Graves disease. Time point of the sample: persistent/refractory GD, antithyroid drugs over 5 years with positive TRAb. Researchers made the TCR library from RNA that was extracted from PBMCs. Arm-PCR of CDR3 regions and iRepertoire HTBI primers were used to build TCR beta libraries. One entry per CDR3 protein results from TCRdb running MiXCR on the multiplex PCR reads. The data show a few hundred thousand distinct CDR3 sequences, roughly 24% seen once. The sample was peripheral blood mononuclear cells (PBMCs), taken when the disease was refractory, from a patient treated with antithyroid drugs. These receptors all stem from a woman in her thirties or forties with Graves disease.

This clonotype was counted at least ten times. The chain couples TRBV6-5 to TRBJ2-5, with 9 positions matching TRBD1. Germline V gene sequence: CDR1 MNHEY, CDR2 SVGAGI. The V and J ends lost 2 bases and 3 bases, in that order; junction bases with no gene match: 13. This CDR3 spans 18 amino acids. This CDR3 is CASSYQPRLGQGKETQYF. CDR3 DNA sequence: TGTGCCAGCAGTTACCAGCCCAGACTGGGACAGGGAAAAGAGACCCAGTACTTC.

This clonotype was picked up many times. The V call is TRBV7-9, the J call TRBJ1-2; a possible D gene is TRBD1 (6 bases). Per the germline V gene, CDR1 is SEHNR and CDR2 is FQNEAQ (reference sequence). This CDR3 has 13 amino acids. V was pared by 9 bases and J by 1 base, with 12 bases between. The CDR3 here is CASTGSGNYGYTF. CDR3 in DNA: TGTGCCAGTACAGGGTCGGGTAACTATGGCTACACCTTC.

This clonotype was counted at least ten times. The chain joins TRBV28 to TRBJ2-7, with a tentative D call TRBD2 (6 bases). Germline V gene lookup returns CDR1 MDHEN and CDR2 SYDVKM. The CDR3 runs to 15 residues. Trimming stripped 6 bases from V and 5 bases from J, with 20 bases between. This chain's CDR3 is CASSLLRDSSHEQYF. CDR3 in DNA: TGTGCCAGCAGCCTACTCCGGGACTCTTCCCACGAGCAGTACTTC.

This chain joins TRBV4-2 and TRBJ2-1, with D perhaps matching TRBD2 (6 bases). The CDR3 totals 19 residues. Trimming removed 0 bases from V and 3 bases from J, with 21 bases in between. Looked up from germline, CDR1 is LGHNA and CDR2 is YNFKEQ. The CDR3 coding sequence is TGTGCCAGCAGCCAAGAAAGGCACCATCGGGACTCCCTCTACAATGAGCAGTTCTTC. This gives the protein CASSQERHHRDSLYNEQFF.

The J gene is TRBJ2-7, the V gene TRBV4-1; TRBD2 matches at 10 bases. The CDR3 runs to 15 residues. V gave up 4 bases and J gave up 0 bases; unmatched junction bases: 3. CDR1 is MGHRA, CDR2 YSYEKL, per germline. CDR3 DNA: TGCGCCAGCAGCCCCGCTAGCGGGAGCTCCTACGAGCAGTACTTC. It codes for CASSPASGSSYEQYF.

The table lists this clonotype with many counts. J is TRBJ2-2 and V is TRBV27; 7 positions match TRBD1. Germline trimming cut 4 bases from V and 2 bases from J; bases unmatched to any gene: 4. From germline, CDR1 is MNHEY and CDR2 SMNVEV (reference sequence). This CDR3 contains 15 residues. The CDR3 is CASSWGQINTGELFF. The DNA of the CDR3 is TGTGCCAGCAGTTGGGGACAGATCAACACCGGGGAGCTGTTTTTT.

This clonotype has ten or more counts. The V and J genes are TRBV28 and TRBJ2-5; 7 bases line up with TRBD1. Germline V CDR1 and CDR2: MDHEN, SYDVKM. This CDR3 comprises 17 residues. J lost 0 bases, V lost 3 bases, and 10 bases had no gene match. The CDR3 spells CASSFVWDSRYQETQYF. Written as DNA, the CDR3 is TGTGCCAGCAGTTTTGTTTGGGACAGCCGGTACCAAGAGACCCAGTACTTC.

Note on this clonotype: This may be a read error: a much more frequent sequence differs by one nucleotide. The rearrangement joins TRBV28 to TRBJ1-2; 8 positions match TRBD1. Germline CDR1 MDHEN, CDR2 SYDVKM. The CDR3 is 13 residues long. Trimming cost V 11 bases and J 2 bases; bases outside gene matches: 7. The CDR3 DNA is TGTGCCGGCACTGGACAGGGAAACTATGGCTACACCTTC. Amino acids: CAGTGQGNYGYTF.